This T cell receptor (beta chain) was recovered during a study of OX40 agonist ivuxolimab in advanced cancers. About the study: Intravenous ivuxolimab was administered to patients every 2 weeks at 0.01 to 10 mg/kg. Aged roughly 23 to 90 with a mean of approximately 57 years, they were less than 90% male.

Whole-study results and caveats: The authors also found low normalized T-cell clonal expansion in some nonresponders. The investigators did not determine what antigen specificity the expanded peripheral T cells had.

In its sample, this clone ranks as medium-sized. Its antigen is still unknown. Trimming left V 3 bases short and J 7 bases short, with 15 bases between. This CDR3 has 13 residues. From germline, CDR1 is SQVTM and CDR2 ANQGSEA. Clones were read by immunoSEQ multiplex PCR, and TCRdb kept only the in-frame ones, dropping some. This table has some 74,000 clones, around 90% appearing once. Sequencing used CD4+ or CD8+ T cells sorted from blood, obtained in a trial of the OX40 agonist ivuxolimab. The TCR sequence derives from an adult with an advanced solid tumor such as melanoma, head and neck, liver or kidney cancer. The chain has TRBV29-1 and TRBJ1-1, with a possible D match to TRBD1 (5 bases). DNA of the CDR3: TGCAGCGTTGAGTTACAGGCGGGCAGTGAAGCTTTCTTT. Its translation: CSVELQAGSEAFF.